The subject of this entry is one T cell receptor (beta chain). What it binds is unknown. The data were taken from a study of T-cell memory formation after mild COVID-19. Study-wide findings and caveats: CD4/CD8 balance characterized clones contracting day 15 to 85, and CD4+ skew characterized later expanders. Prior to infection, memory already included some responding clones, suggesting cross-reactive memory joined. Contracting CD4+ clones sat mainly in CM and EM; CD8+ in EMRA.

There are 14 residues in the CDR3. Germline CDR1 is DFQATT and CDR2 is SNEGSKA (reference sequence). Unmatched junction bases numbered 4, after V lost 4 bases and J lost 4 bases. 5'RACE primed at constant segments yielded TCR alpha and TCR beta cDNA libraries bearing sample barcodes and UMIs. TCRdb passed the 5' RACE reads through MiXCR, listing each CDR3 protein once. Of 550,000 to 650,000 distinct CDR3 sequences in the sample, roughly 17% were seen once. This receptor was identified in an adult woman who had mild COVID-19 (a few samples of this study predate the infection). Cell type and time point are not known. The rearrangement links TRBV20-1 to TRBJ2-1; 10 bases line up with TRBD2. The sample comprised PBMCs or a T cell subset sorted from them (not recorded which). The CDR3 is CSATLAGAYNEQFF. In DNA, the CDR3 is TGCAGTGCTACCCTAGCGGGAGCTTACAATGAGCAGTTCTTC.